This TCR beta chain emerged from a study of T-cell reconstitution after alpha-beta-depleted transplantation in children. Notes on the study in general: After one year, T-cell counts and TCRbeta diversity mostly came from new T cells. By about two months after transplant, alpha-beta T cells reportedly arose from several hundred graft clones that had expanded.

A note on this clonotype: What it binds is unknown. A read error may explain this, as a much larger clone is one base away.

Per the germline V gene, CDR1 is SGDLS and CDR2 is YYNGEE. The CDR3 consists of 15 residues. Unique molecular identifiers were used in preparing the TCRbeta library. One entry per CDR3 protein results from TCRdb running MiXCR on the PCR reads. The sample consists of 200,000 to 300,000 distinct CDR3 sequences, approximately 8% of them appearing once. The origin of this receptor is a male patient younger than 18 who had a stem cell transplant for acute lymphoblastic leukemia, so the T cells may come from the graft donor. The chain has TRBV9 and TRBJ2-5, with D tentatively TRBD1 or TRBD2 (5 bases each). Sequencing used PBMCs, mostly from graft donor cells, obtained 180 days after TCRalphabeta/CD19-depleted stem cell transplant. CDR3 protein: CASSVGVGVQQTQYF. For the CDR3, the DNA is TGTGCCAGCAGCGTAGGGGTGGGGGTCCAACAGACCCAGTACTTC.